The rows below give T cell receptor beta chains drawn from one sample of a study of tumour-infiltrating T cells in Burkitt lymphoma. This table comes from immunoSEQ multiplex PCR, and its TCRdb copy is limited to in-frame clones, with some not included. Here the sample spans around 50,000 clones, more than 25% being singletons. The sample comprised tumor tissue. The receptors were gathered from a human donor with Burkitt lymphoma. CDR3s include the opening cysteine and the closing phenylalanine or tryptophan. D genes are given only for firm matches. Only some rows state a clone size, as once, few, many or a class for expanded clones.

abundance: NA; d_gene: NA; j_gene: TRBJ1-1; v_gene: TRBV2; CDR3aa: CASRLQGGTEAFF; CDR3nt: TGTGCCAGCAGGCTACAGGGTGGCACTGAAGCTTTCTTT
abundance: NA; d_gene: NA; j_gene: TRBJ1-1; v_gene: TRBV15; CDR3aa: CATSGTLRGENTEAFF; CDR3nt: TGTGCCACCAGCGGGACCCTTAGGGGTGAGAACACTGAAGCTTTCTTT
abundance: NA; d_gene: NA; j_gene: TRBJ2-5; v_gene: TRBV7-2; CDR3aa: CASSWTVVGETQYF; CDR3nt: TGTGCCAGCAGCTGGACTGTGGTAGGGGAGACCCAGTACTTC
abundance: few; d_gene: NA; j_gene: TRBJ1-5; v_gene: TRBV6-6; CDR3aa: CASSQGTEPQHF; CDR3nt: TGTGCCAGCAGTCAGGGGACGGAGCCCCAGCATTTT
abundance: few; d_gene: NA; j_gene: TRBJ1-5; v_gene: TRBV4-1; CDR3aa: CASSQDRVGTQPQHF; CDR3nt: TGCGCCAGCAGCCAAGATCGGGTAGGGACCCAGCCCCAGCATTTT
abundance: NA; d_gene: NA; j_gene: TRBJ1-2; v_gene: TRBV18; CDR3aa: CASSANRAGPTF; CDR3nt: TGTGCCAGCTCGGCTAACAGGGCCGGCCCCACCTTC
abundance: few; d_gene: NA; j_gene: TRBJ1-2; v_gene: TRBV14; CDR3aa: CASGLTGYTF; CDR3nt: TGTGCCAGCGGCTTGACGGGCTACACCTTC
abundance: NA; d_gene: NA; j_gene: TRBJ2-7; v_gene: TRBV5-1; CDR3aa: CASSFSGISYEQYF; CDR3nt: TGCGCCAGCAGCTTTAGCGGTATCTCCTACGAGCAGTACTTC
abundance: few; d_gene: NA; j_gene: TRBJ1-2; v_gene: TRBV19; CDR3aa: CASNPTGGPNYGYTF; CDR3nt: TGTGCCAGTAATCCGACGGGTGGGCCTAACTATGGCTACACCTTC
abundance: few; d_gene: TRBD1; j_gene: TRBJ2-5; v_gene: TRBV30; CDR3aa: CAWSVRPGGWETQYF; CDR3nt: TGTGCCTGGAGTGTAAGGCCAGGGGGATGGGAGACCCAGTACTTC
abundance: few; d_gene: TRBD1; j_gene: TRBJ2-1; v_gene: TRBV10-3; CDR3aa: CATGTGEGEQFF; CDR3nt: TGTGCCACCGGGACAGGGGAGGGTGAGCAGTTCTTC
abundance: NA; d_gene: TRBD1; j_gene: TRBJ1-1; v_gene: TRBV28; CDR3aa: CASVIPGQAAEAFF; CDR3nt: TGTGCCAGTGTCATACCGGGACAGGCAGCTGAAGCTTTCTTT
abundance: NA; d_gene: NA; j_gene: TRBJ2-2; v_gene: TRBV7-2; CDR3aa: CASSAGNRGELFF; CDR3nt: TGTGCCAGCAGCGCGGGGAATCGCGGGGAGCTGTTTTTT
abundance: few; d_gene: TRBD1; j_gene: TRBJ2-7; v_gene: TRBV2; CDR3aa: CATRTGGAYEQYF; CDR3nt: TGTGCCACCCGGACAGGGGGAGCCTACGAGCAGTACTTC
abundance: NA; d_gene: TRBD2; j_gene: TRBJ2-7; v_gene: TRBV2; CDR3aa: CVSALRGASHEQYF; CDR3nt: TGTGTCAGCGCCTTGCGGGGGGCGTCTCACGAGCAGTACTTC
abundance: few; d_gene: TRBD1; j_gene: TRBJ2-3; v_gene: TRBV18; CDR3aa: CASSERQGSTDTQYF; CDR3nt: TGTGCCAGCTCAGAACGACAGGGCAGCACAGATACGCAGTATTTT
abundance: few; d_gene: TRBD1; j_gene: TRBJ2-7; v_gene: TRBV2; CDR3aa: CASSEQGARNEQYF; CDR3nt: TGTGCCAGCAGTGAACAGGGGGCGCGGAACGAGCAGTACTTC
abundance: few; d_gene: NA; j_gene: TRBJ1-3; v_gene: TRBV5-5; CDR3aa: CASSLDPPSGNTIYF; CDR3nt: TGTGCCAGCAGCCTCGACCCACCCAGCGGAAACACCATATATTTT
abundance: NA; d_gene: NA; j_gene: TRBJ1-2; v_gene: TRBV4-2; CDR3aa: CASSEQNYGYTF; CDR3nt: TGTGCCAGCAGCGAACAGAACTATGGCTACACCTTC
abundance: few; d_gene: NA; j_gene: TRBJ1-4; v_gene: TRBV7-8; CDR3aa: CASSLDSQSKLFF; CDR3nt: TGTGCCAGCAGCTTGGACAGTCAGAGTAAACTGTTTTTT
abundance: few; d_gene: NA; j_gene: TRBJ2-3; v_gene: TRBV11-3; CDR3aa: CASSLGGGPQYF; CDR3nt: TGTGCCAGCAGCTTAGGTGGAGGTCCGCAGTATTTT
abundance: NA; d_gene: NA; j_gene: TRBJ2-5; v_gene: TRBV7-9; CDR3aa: CASSRQNQETQYF; CDR3nt: TGTGCCAGCAGCCGACAGAATCAAGAGACCCAGTACTTC
abundance: few; d_gene: TRBD1; j_gene: TRBJ2-7; v_gene: TRBV5-1; CDR3aa: CASSLDSGGVEQYF; CDR3nt: TGCGCCAGCAGCTTGGATTCAGGGGGCGTCGAGCAGTACTTC
abundance: NA; d_gene: NA; j_gene: TRBJ1-5; v_gene: TRBV10-3; CDR3aa: CAISEEGGPNQPQHF; CDR3nt: TGTGCCATCAGTGAGGAGGGGGGACCCAATCAGCCCCAGCATTTT
abundance: few; d_gene: NA; j_gene: TRBJ1-1; v_gene: TRBV2; CDR3aa: CASKDANTRAFF; CDR3nt: TGTGCCAGCAAGGACGCGAACACGAGGGCTTTCTTT
abundance: many; d_gene: TRBD1; j_gene: TRBJ2-7; v_gene: TRBV27; CDR3aa: CASSPDRGSYEQYF; CDR3nt: TGTGCCAGCAGCCCGGACAGGGGTTCCTACGAGCAGTACTTC
abundance: once; d_gene: NA; j_gene: TRBJ2-2; v_gene: TRBV29-1; CDR3aa: CSVDLQNTGELFF; CDR3nt: TGCAGCGTTGATTTGCAGAACACCGGGGAGCTGTTTTTT
abundance: few; d_gene: NA; j_gene: TRBJ2-5; v_gene: TRBV5-1; CDR3aa: CASSQTSSRETQYF; CDR3nt: TGCGCCAGCAGCCAAACTAGCAGCCGAGAGACCCAGTACTTC
abundance: NA; d_gene: NA; j_gene: TRBJ1-1; v_gene: TRBV19; CDR3aa: CASIGMINTEAFF; CDR3nt: TGTGCCAGTATAGGGATGATAAACACTGAAGCTTTCTTT
abundance: NA; d_gene: NA; j_gene: TRBJ1-5; v_gene: TRBV19; CDR3aa: CASRIGDREGQPQHF; CDR3nt: TGTGCCAGTAGAATAGGGGATAGGGAGGGTCAGCCCCAGCATTTT
abundance: few; d_gene: NA; j_gene: TRBJ1-1; v_gene: TRBV6-1; CDR3aa: CATNEYAANTEAFF; CDR3nt: TGTGCCACCAACGAATACGCTGCAAACACTGAAGCTTTCTTT
abundance: few; d_gene: NA; j_gene: TRBJ1-3; v_gene: TRBV14; CDR3aa: CASSLGGNTIYF; CDR3nt: TGTGCCAGCAGTCTGGGAGGAAACACCATATATTTT
abundance: once; d_gene: NA; j_gene: TRBJ1-6; v_gene: TRBV19; CDR3aa: CASSIAAIGKFPLHF; CDR3nt: TGTGCCAGTAGTATCGCAGCCATTGGGAAATTCCCCCTCCACTTT
abundance: NA; d_gene: TRBD1; j_gene: TRBJ2-5; v_gene: TRBV5-1; CDR3aa: CASTEGAAQETQYF; CDR3nt: TGCGCCAGCACTGAGGGGGCTGCCCAAGAGACCCAGTACTTC
abundance: NA; d_gene: NA; j_gene: TRBJ1-5; v_gene: TRBV28; CDR3aa: CASTLGGLGSNQPQHF; CDR3nt: TGTGCCAGCACCTTGGGGGGCCTGGGTAGCAATCAGCCCCAGCATTTT
abundance: few; d_gene: NA; j_gene: TRBJ2-5; v_gene: TRBV9; CDR3aa: CASSRGEGRETQYF; CDR3nt: TGTGCCAGCAGCAGAGGGGAAGGGAGAGAGACCCAGTACTTC
abundance: NA; d_gene: NA; j_gene: TRBJ1-2; v_gene: TRBV7-2; CDR3aa: CASSLESRAYGYTF; CDR3nt: TGTGCCAGCAGCTTAGAGTCGCGGGCCTATGGCTACACCTTC
abundance: NA; d_gene: TRBD1; j_gene: TRBJ2-7; v_gene: TRBV10-1; CDR3aa: CARRDRAYEQYF; CDR3nt: TGCGCCAGGCGGGACAGGGCCTACGAGCAGTACTTC
abundance: NA; d_gene: TRBD1; j_gene: TRBJ1-6; v_gene: TRBV6-1; CDR3aa: CASSVRDRNSPLHF; CDR3nt: TGTGCCAGCAGTGTCCGGGACAGGAATTCACCCCTCCACTTT
abundance: few; d_gene: NA; j_gene: TRBJ2-3; v_gene: TRBV7-9; CDR3aa: CASSLPNFPDTQYF; CDR3nt: TGTGCCAGCAGCCTCCCGAATTTTCCAGATACGCAGTATTTT
abundance: NA; d_gene: NA; j_gene: TRBJ1-1; v_gene: TRBV7-7; CDR3aa: CASSLTPDTEAFF; CDR3nt: TGTGCCAGCAGCTTAACTCCGGACACTGAAGCTTTCTTT
abundance: few; d_gene: NA; j_gene: TRBJ2-5; v_gene: TRBV7-2; CDR3aa: CASTPPNRETQYF; CDR3nt: TGTGCCAGCACCCCACCCAACAGAGAGACCCAGTACTTC
abundance: few; d_gene: NA; j_gene: TRBJ1-2; v_gene: TRBV10-3; CDR3aa: CAISEGDTHYGYTF; CDR3nt: TGTGCCATCAGTGAAGGGGACACCCACTATGGCTACACCTTC
abundance: few; d_gene: TRBD2; j_gene: TRBJ2-2; v_gene: TRBV7-2; CDR3aa: CASSPQSGGGELFF; CDR3nt: TGTGCCAGCAGTCCGCAGAGCGGGGGCGGGGAGCTGTTTTTT
abundance: few; d_gene: TRBD2; j_gene: TRBJ2-3; v_gene: TRBV6-1; CDR3aa: CASSGISGGLTDTQYF; CDR3nt: TGTGCCAGCAGTGGAATTAGCGGGGGGCTCACAGATACGCAGTATTTT
abundance: NA; d_gene: NA; j_gene: TRBJ2-2; v_gene: TRBV21-1; CDR3aa: CASSLNSAREVGELFF; CDR3nt: TGTGCCAGCAGCCTTAACTCGGCCAGGGAGGTCGGGGAGCTGTTTTTT
abundance: few; d_gene: NA; j_gene: TRBJ1-1; v_gene: TRBV29-1; CDR3aa: CSVGGAGAEAFF; CDR3nt: TGCAGCGTTGGGGGGGCAGGAGCTGAAGCTTTCTTT
abundance: NA; d_gene: TRBD2; j_gene: TRBJ2-2; v_gene: TRBV4-2; CDR3aa: CASSQVSSLAGGTGELFF; CDR3nt: TGTGCCAGCAGCCAAGTTAGCTCCTTAGCGGGGGGGACCGGGGAGCTGTTTTTT
abundance: NA; d_gene: TRBD1; j_gene: TRBJ2-3; v_gene: TRBV7-9; CDR3aa: CASSGPDRAPTDTQYF; CDR3nt: TGTGCCAGCAGCGGACCGGACAGGGCCCCCACAGATACGCAGTATTTT
abundance: NA; d_gene: NA; j_gene: TRBJ1-2; v_gene: TRBV7-2; CDR3aa: CASSPTANGYTF; CDR3nt: TGTGCCAGCAGCCCGACAGCAAATGGCTACACCTTC
abundance: NA; d_gene: NA; j_gene: TRBJ1-1; v_gene: TRBV7-2; CDR3aa: CASSYVGGSDAEAFF; CDR3nt: TGTGCCAGCAGCTATGTGGGGGGGTCGGACGCTGAAGCTTTCTTT